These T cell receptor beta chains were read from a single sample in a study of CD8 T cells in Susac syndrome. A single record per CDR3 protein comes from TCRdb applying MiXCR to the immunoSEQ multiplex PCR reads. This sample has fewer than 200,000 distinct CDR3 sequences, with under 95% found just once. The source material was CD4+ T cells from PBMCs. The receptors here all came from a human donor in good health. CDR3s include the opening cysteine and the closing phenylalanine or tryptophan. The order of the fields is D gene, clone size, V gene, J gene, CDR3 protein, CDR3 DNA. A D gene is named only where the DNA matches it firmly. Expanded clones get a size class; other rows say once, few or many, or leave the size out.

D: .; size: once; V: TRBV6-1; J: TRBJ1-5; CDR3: CASNPGGAYSNQPQHF; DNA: TGTGCCAGCAACCCCGGGGGGGCTTATAGCAATCAGCCCCAGCATTTT
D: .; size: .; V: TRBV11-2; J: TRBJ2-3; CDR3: CASHSGARVTDTQYF; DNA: TGTGCCAGCCATTCGGGGGCGCGGGTAACAGATACGCAGTATTTT
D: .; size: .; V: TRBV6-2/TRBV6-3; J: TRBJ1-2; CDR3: CASMAGRSFGYTF; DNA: TGTGCCAGCATGGCGGGACGGAGTTTCGGCTACACCTTC
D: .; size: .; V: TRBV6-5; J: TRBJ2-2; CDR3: CASTGEGGELFF; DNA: TGTGCCAGCACCGGGGAAGGCGGGGAGCTGTTTTTT
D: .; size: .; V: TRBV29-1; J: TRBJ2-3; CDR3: CSVAKDGGDTQYF; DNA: TGCAGCGTTGCGAAGGACGGTGGAGATACGCAGTATTTT
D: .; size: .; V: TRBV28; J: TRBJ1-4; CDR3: CASSSAGYSEKLFF; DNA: TGTGCCAGCAGTTCCGCCGGGTACAGTGAAAAACTGTTTTTT
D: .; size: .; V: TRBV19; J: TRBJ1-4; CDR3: CASSIGAGGEKLFF; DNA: TGTGCCAGTAGTATCGGCGCGGGAGGTGAAAAACTGTTTTTT
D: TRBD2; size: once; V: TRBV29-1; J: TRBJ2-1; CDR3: CSIQRGVNEQFF; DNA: TGCAGCATCCAGCGGGGGGTCAATGAGCAGTTCTTC
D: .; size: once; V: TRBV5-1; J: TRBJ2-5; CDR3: CASSLALRDSESQYF; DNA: TGCGCCAGCAGCTTGGCCCTCCGGGACTCCGAGTCCCAGTACTTC
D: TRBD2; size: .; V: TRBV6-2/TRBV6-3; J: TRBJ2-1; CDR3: CASSSASGLTEQFF; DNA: TGTGCCAGCAGTTCGGCTAGCGGGCTAACTGAGCAGTTCTTC
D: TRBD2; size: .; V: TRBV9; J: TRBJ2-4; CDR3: CASSSGLGPSSKNIQYF; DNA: TGTGCCAGCAGCTCTGGACTAGGACCTTCTTCGAAAAACATTCAGTACTTC
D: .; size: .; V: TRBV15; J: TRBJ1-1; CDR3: CATSREGGFGAGQGNTEAFF; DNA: TGTGCCACCAGCAGAGAAGGGGGGTTTGGTGCTGGGCAGGGGAACACTGAAGCTTTCTTT
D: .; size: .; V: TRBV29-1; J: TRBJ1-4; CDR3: CSVEGGKKLFF; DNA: TGCAGCGTAGAGGGAGGTAAAAAACTGTTTTTT
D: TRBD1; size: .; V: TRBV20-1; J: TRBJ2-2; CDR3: CSARDRGRGFNTGELFF; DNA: TGCAGTGCTAGGGACAGGGGGCGAGGATTTAACACCGGGGAGCTGTTTTTT
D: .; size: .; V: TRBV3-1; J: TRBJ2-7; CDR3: CASSQSGTPLIYEQYF; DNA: TGTGCCAGCAGCCAATCCGGGACCCCCCTTATCTACGAGCAGTACTTC
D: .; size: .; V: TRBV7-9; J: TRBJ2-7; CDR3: CASSLTTGPTYEQYF; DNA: TGTGCCAGCAGCTTAACCACAGGACCAACCTACGAGCAGTACTTC
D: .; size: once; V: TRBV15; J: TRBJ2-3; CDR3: CATSSHTGTGQYF; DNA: TGTGCCACCAGCAGCCATACAGGGACCGGGCAGTATTTT
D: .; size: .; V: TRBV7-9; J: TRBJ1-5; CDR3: CASSSESLSTQHF; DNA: TGTGCCAGCAGCTCCGAATCCCTCTCAACCCAGCATTTT
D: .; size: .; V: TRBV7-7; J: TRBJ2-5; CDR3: CANRTGGGETQYF; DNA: TGTGCTAACAGAACTGGGGGAGGAGAGACCCAGTACTTC
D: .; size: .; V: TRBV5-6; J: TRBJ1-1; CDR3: CASSRPTDEAFF; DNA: TGTGCCAGCAGTCGACCTACGGATGAAGCTTTCTTT
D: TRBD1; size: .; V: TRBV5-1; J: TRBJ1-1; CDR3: CASSWGQVNTEAFF; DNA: TGCGCCAGCAGCTGGGGACAGGTGAACACTGAAGCTTTCTTT
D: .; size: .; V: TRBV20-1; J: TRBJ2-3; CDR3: CSARDGRTSTDTQYF; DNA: TGCAGTGCTAGAGATGGGCGAACTAGCACAGATACGCAGTATTTT
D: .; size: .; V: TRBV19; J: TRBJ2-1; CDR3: CASSIRPQSSYNEQFF; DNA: TGTGCCAGTAGTATCCGCCCCCAGAGCTCCTACAATGAGCAGTTCTTC
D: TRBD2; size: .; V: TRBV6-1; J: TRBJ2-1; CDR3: CASSEISGLAGQSYNEQFF; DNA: TGTGCCAGCAGCGAGATCTCAGGACTAGCGGGCCAGAGCTACAATGAGCAGTTCTTC
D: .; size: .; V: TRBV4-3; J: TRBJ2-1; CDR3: CASSQAYREREEQFF; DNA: TGCGCCAGCAGCCAAGCCTACAGGGAAAGGGAAGAGCAGTTCTTC
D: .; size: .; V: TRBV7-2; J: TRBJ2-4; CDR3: CASSYQPGTEYF; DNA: TGTGCCAGCAGCTACCAACCCGGGACGGAGTACTTC
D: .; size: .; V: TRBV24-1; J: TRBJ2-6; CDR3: CATSDRGSGANVLTF; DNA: TGTGCCACCAGTGACAGGGGTTCTGGGGCCAACGTCCTGACTTTC
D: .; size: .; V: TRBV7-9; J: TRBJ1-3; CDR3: CASSPSFSDTIYF; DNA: TGTGCCAGCAGCCCCTCATTCTCCGACACCATATATTTT
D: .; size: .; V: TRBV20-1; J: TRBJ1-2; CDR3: CSAPREGNYGYTF; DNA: TGCAGTGCCCCTAGGGAGGGGAACTATGGCTACACCTTC
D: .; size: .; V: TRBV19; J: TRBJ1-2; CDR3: CASRFGLFYGYTF; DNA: TGTGCCAGCCGGTTTGGGTTGTTCTACGGCTACACCTTC
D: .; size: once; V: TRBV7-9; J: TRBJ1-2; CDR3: CASSLSSWRGSNYGYTF; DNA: TGTGCCAGCAGCTTATCTTCGTGGAGGGGCAGTAACTATGGCTACACCTTC
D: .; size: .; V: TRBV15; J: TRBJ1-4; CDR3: CATSRAQEKLFF; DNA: TGTGCCACCAGCAGAGCCCAAGAAAAACTGTTTTTT
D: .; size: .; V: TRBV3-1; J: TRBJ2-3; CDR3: CASSQGVSRDTQYF; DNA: TGTGCCAGCAGCCAGGGGGTATCGCGAGATACGCAGTATTTT
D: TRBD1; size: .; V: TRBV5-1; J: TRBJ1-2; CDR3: CASNPGGTGVGYTF; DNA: TGCGCCAGCAACCCAGGAGGGACAGGGGTTGGCTACACCTTC
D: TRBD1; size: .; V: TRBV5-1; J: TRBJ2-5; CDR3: CASSKPGQAGIETQYF; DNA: TGCGCCAGCAGCAAACCGGGACAGGCAGGGATTGAGACCCAGTACTTC
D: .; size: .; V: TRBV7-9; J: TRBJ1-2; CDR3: CASSLRQGEVSYGYTF; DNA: TGTGCCAGCAGCTTACGCCAGGGTGAGGTTTCCTATGGCTACACCTTC
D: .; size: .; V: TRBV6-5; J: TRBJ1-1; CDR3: CASSYSTVNTEAFF; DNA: TGTGCCAGCAGTTATTCGACGGTGAACACTGAAGCTTTCTTT
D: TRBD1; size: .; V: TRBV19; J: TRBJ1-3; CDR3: CASSPLITGVSGNTIYF; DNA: TGTGCCAGTAGTCCGCTGATTACAGGGGTCTCTGGAAACACCATATATTTT
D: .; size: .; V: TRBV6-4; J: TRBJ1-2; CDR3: CASRDPKGSGYTF; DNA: TGTGCCAGCAGGGACCCAAAGGGGTCTGGCTACACCTTC
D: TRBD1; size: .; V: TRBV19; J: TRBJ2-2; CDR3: CASSNRGANTGELFF; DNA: TGTGCCAGTAGTAACAGGGGGGCAAACACCGGGGAGCTGTTTTTT
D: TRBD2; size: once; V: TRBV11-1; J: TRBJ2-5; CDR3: CASSLAGGAVQETQYF; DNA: TGTGCCAGCAGCTTGGCGGGGGGTGCGGTCCAAGAGACCCAGTACTTC
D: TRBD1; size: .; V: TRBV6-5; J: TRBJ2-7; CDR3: CASSYTGEHEQYF; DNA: TGTGCCAGCAGTTACACAGGGGAGCACGAGCAGTACTTC
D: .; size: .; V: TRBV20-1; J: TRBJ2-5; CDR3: CSAHVILQETQYF; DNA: TGCAGTGCCCACGTCATCCTCCAGGAGACCCAGTACTTC
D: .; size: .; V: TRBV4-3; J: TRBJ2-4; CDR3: CASSQDPKIGIQYF; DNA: TGCGCCAGCAGCCAAGATCCGAAGATAGGCATTCAGTACTTC
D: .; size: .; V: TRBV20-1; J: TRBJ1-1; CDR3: CSATREENTEAFF; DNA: TGCAGTGCTACTCGAGAAGAGAACACTGAAGCTTTCTTT
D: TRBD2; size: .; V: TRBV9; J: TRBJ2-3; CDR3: CASSVTSGSITDTQYF; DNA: TGTGCCAGCAGCGTAACTAGCGGAAGTATCACAGATACGCAGTATTTT
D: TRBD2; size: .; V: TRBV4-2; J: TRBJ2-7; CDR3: CASSQALRGRSSGGSYEQYF; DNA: TGTGCCAGCAGCCAGGCCTTGAGGGGGCGCAGTAGCGGGGGATCCTACGAGCAGTACTTC
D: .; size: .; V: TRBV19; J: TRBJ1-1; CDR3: CASSQDGDTEAFF; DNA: TGTGCCAGTAGTCAGGACGGGGACACTGAAGCTTTCTTT
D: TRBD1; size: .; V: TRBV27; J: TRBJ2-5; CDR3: CASSGIKQGGQETQYF; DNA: TGTGCCAGCAGTGGGATAAAACAGGGGGGCCAAGAGACCCAGTACTTC
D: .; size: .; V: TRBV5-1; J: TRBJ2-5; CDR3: CASSADGFGKETQYF; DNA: TGCGCCAGCAGCGCCGATGGGTTTGGGAAAGAGACCCAGTACTTC
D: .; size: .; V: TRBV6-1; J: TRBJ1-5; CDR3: CASTHSLGSLNSNQPQHF; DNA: TGTGCCAGCACCCACTCCCTGGGCAGTCTGAATAGCAATCAGCCCCAGCATTTT
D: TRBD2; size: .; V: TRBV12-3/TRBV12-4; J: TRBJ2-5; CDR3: CASSQGLAGRRETQYF; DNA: TGTGCCAGCAGCCAAGGACTAGCGGGACGGCGGGAGACCCAGTACTTC
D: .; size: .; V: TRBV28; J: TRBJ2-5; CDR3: CASSLRWTAQQETQYF; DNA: TGTGCCAGCAGTTTGAGGTGGACAGCCCAACAAGAGACCCAGTACTTC
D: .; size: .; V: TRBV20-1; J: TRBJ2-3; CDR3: CSADRRGWSTDTQYF; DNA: TGCAGTGCAGACCGGAGGGGGTGGAGCACAGATACGCAGTATTTT